Shown below are 19 T cell receptor beta chains from a single sample sequenced in a study of T cells in localized non-small cell lung cancer (dated by TCRdb to the early 2020s). Library preparation employed the immunoSEQ multiplex PCR assay. Held by TCRdb, this immuneACCESS table contains in-frame sequences only and omits some clones. Under half of the omission traces to an unresolved V gene where checked; the cause of the rest is unknown. Across this sample there are 19,000 or so clones, with roughly 86% seen only once. The ten largest clonotypes hold 30% of the sample. The sample in question was peripheral blood mononuclear cells, obtained before any cancer treatment. The receptors come from an older male donor with stage II lung adenocarcinoma.

The chain employs TRBV7-9 and TRBJ2-5, with unresolved D. V was cut by 1 base and J by 2 bases, with 5 bases left in between. The V gene's germline CDR1 is SEHNR and CDR2 FQNEAQ (reference sequence). This CDR3 has 13 residues. CDR3 amino acids: CASSLVGQETQYF. CDR3 nucleotide sequence: TGTGCCAGCAGCTTAGTAGGGCAAGAGACCCAGTACTTC.

The rearrangement links TRBV29-1 to TRBJ1-2, with D tentatively TRBD1 (5 bases). This CDR3 region has 12 residues. V was clipped by 2 bases and J by 3 bases, with 7 bases between them. Germline loops: CDR1 SQVTM, CDR2 ANQGSEA. CDR3 coding DNA: TGCAGCGTTGAACTGGGGGACTATGGCTACACCTTC. Translated, it gives CSVELGDYGYTF.

The chain is built from TRBV11-2 and TRBJ2-3, with D possibly being TRBD1 (5 bases). The CDR3 runs 14 residues. Trimming took 5 bases from V and 1 from J, leaving 10 bases between them. Germline CDR1 reads SGHAT; CDR2 reads FQNNGV. The CDR3 sequence is CASSLARGTDTQYF. For the CDR3, the DNA is TGTGCCAGCAGCCTCGCCAGGGGCACAGATACGCAGTATTTT.

The genes are TRBV28 and TRBJ1-4; D may be TRBD1 (5 bases). Trimming pared 2 bases from V and 2 bases from J, leaving 15 bases between. Per germline, CDR1 MDHEN and CDR2 SYDVKM. CDR3 length equals 17 residues. Here the CDR3 reads CASSLIGRGATNEKLFF. The CDR3 DNA follows: TGTGCCAGCAGTTTAATCGGAAGGGGCGCGACTAATGAAAAACTGTTTTTT.

V gene TRBV6-5 combines with J gene TRBJ1-4, with no clear D. With 5 bases removed from V and 8 bases from J, the gap between germline ends came to 9 bases. This CDR3 region has 12 residues. Per the germline V gene, CDR1 is MNHEY and CDR2 is SVGAGI. CDR3 coding DNA: TGTGCCAGCAGTAGAAAGCGGGAAAAACTGTTTTTT. Its protein is CASSRKREKLFF.

The rearrangement links TRBV4-2 to TRBJ2-7; D ambiguous. Trimming shortened V by 1 base and J by 4 bases, and 14 bases separated the two germline ends. This CDR3 spans 15 amino acids. Germline V CDR1 and CDR2: LGHNA, YNFKEQ. The CDR3 DNA sequence: TGTGCCAGCAGCCAAGGAGGATCCTCTACGTACGAGCAGTACTTC. It codes for CASSQGGSSTYEQYF.

This chain uses TRBV6-6 with TRBJ1-1; D may be TRBD1 (6 bases). The germline V and J ends were trimmed by 6 bases and 4 bases, with 12 bases remaining between them. In germline, CDR1 is MNHNY, CDR2 SVGAGI (reference sequence). This CDR3 spans 13 amino acids. CDR3 bases: TGTGCCAGCAGGGGGGCGCAGGGCACTGAAGCTTTCTTT. It is translated as CASRGAQGTEAFF.

The gene calls are TRBV5-1 and TRBJ2-5; TRBD2 is a possible D gene (5 bases). Deletions cut 5 bases from V and 3 bases from J, with 11 bases between. The CDR3 extends over 13 amino acids. Germline V gene data show CDR1 as SGHRS and CDR2 as YFSETQ. Here the CDR3 DNA reads TGCGCCAGCAGTTTCGAGGGAGAAGAGACCCAGTACTTC. Translating it yields CASSFEGEETQYF.

DNA for the CDR3: TGTGCCAGCAGCTTAGGGACCCGACGATACAATGAGCAGTTCTTC. Translated: CASSLGTRRYNEQFF. This rearrangement joins TRBV5-4 to TRBJ2-1; D assignment may be TRBD1 or TRBD2 (5 bases each). Trimming stripped 2 bases from V and 4 bases from J, with 13 bases between. From germline, CDR1 is SGHNT and CDR2 YYREEE (reference sequence). This CDR3 has 15 residues.

The V gene is TRBV19, the J gene TRBJ2-7; tentative D call: TRBD2 (6 bases). Trimming cost V 3 bases and J 3 bases, with 15 bases left between them. Per the germline V gene, CDR1 is LNHDA and CDR2 is SQIVND (reference sequence). The CDR3 consists of 15 residues. CDR3 in DNA: TGTGCCAGTAGTATCCAACCCGGGAGAGGCTACGAGCAGTACTTC. As protein: CASSIQPGRGYEQYF.

This chain joins TRBV6-1 and TRBJ2-3, with D uncertain. Looked up from germline, CDR1 is MNHNS and CDR2 is SASEGT. Trimming removed 6 bases from V and 8 bases from J, with 21 bases in between. The CDR3 runs to 15 residues. In nucleotides, the CDR3 is TGTGCCAGCAGAAACTTTGGGCTGAACCCAGGTACGCAGTATTTT. Amino acid sequence: CASRNFGLNPGTQYF.

This sequence joins TRBV28 and TRBJ1-2; unclear D gene. The germline V gene has CDR1 MDHEN and CDR2 SYDVKM. V lost 3 bases, J lost 4 bases, and 9 bases lay in between. The CDR3 extends over 13 amino acids. The CDR3 nucleotides read TGTGCCAGCAGTTTGGCTACAGTCTATGGCTACACCTTC. It specifies CASSLATVYGYTF.

The chain joins TRBV19 to TRBJ2-2; the match to TRBD2 covers 12 bases. The germline V gene encodes CDR1 LNHDA and CDR2 SQIVND (reference sequence). CDR3 size: 19 residues. After removal of 5 bases from V and 1 base from J, the junction contained 11 bases not matched to a gene. The CDR3 protein is CASSGGLAGGIKNTGELFF. CDR3 DNA: TGTGCCAGTAGTGGAGGCCTAGCGGGAGGGATTAAGAACACCGGGGAGCTGTTTTTT.

As for this clone: This same CDR3 is encoded by further DNA sequences in the sample. This chain links TRBV7-9 with TRBJ2-1; D uncertain. The germline V and J ends were trimmed by 3 bases and 0 bases, with 6 bases remaining between them. The CDR3 length is 14 residues. Germline CDR1 SEHNR, CDR2 FQNEAQ (reference sequence). CDR3: CASSFASSYNEQFF. CDR3 sequence (DNA): TGTGCCAGCAGCTTCGCCAGCTCCTACAATGAGCAGTTCTTC.

The rearrangement joins TRBV29-1 to TRBJ2-3; 7 bases align to TRBD1. Germline V lookup: CDR1 SQVTM, CDR2 ANQGSEA. After removal of 6 bases from V and 2 bases from J, the junction contained 11 bases not matched to a gene. The CDR3 is 15 residues long. The CDR3 here is CSVARQGVVTDTQYF. CDR3 DNA sequence: TGCAGCGTGGCTCGACAGGGCGTTGTCACAGATACGCAGTATTTT.

The chain carries TRBV11-2 and TRBJ2-3; no clear D gene. The CDR3 is 12 amino acids. Trimming shortened V by 3 bases and J by 6 bases, and 7 bases separated the two germline ends. Germline CDR1 and CDR2: SGHAT and FQNNGV. In DNA, the CDR3 is TGTGCCAGCAGCTTGGGTATCGATACGCAGTATTTT. Its protein product is CASSLGIDTQYF.

The CDR3 DNA reads as TGTGCCAGCAGTAGACAGCCTTCCTCCTACAATGAGCAGTTCTTC. Amino acid sequence: CASSRQPSSYNEQFF. The J gene is TRBJ2-1, the V gene TRBV25-1, with a weak D call TRBD1 (5 bases). The CDR3 has 15 amino acids. V was pared by 5 bases and J by 0 bases, with 11 bases between. Germline V lookup: CDR1 MGHDK, CDR2 SYGVNS. The whole variable domain, filled in from reference TRBV25-1 and TRBJ2-1, reads EADIYQTPRYLVIGTGKKITLECSQTMGHDKMYWYQQDPGMELHLIHYSYGVNSTEKGDLSSESTVSRIRTEHFPLTLESARPSHTSQYLCASSRQPSSYNEQFFGPGTRLTVL.

The chain couples TRBV11-3 to TRBJ2-1; 10 nucleotides line up with TRBD1. With V trimmed by 5 bases and J by 3 bases, 4 bases remained unmatched. The CDR3 consists of 15 residues. Germline V CDR1 and CDR2: SGHNT, YENEEA. The CDR3 region is CASSPGTGVYNEQFF. The CDR3 DNA reads as TGTGCCAGCAGCCCCGGGACAGGGGTCTACAATGAGCAGTTCTTC.

This chain connects TRBV6-5 to TRBJ1-1; no clear D. The germline V and J ends were trimmed by 2 bases and 1 base, with 8 bases remaining between them. Germline assignment: CDR1 MNHEY and CDR2 SVGAGI. This CDR3 spans 14 amino acids. CDR3: CASSYHGKNTEAFF. The CDR3 DNA follows: TGTGCCAGCAGTTACCACGGGAAGAACACTGAAGCTTTCTTT.